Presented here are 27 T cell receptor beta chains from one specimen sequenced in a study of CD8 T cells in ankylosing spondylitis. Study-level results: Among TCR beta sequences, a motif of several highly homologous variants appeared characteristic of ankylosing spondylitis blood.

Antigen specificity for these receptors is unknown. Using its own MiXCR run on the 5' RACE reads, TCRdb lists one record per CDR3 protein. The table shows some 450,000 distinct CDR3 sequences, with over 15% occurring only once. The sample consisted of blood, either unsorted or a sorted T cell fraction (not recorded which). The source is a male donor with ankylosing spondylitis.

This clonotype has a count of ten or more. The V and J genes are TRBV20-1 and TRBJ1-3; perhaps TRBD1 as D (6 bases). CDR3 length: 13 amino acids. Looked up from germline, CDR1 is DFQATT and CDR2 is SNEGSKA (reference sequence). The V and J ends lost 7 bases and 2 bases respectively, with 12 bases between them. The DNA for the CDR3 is TGCAGTGGAACAAAGGGGGCTGGAAACACCATATATTTT. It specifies CSGTKGAGNTIYF.

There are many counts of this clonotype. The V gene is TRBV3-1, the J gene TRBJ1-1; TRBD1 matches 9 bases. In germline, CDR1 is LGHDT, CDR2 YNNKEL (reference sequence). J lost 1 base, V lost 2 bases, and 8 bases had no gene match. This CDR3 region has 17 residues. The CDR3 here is CASSQNQWGQGNTEAFF. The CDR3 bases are TGTGCCAGCAGCCAAAACCAGTGGGGACAGGGGAACACTGAAGCTTTCTTT.

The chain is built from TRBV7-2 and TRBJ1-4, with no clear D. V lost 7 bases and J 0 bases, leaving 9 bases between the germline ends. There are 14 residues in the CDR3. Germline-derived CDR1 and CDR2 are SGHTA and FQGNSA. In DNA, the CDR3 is TGTGCCAGCACCTTTGAAGCAACTAATGAAAAACTGTTTTTT. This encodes CASTFEATNEKLFF. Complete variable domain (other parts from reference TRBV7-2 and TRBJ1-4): GAGVSQSPSNKVTEKGKDVELRCDPISGHTALYWYRQSLGQGLEFLIYFQGNSAPDKSGLPSDRFSAERTGGSVSTLTIQRTQQEDSAVYLCASTFEATNEKLFFGSGTQLSVL.

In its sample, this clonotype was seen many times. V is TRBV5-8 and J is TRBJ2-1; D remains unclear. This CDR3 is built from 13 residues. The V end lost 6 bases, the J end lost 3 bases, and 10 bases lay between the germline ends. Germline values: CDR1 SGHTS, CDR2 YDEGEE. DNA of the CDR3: TGTGCCAGCACCTCTGGGGACTACAATGAGCAGTTCTTC. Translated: CASTSGDYNEQFF.

The CDR3 DNA sequence: TGCGCCAGCAGCTTGGGGGGGGATACGAATGGCTACACCTTC. It encodes CASSLGGDTNGYTF. The V and J genes are TRBV5-1 and TRBJ1-2, with D possibly matching TRBD1 (5 bases). V was trimmed by 0 bases and J by 6 bases, leaving 12 bases between them. Germline V gives CDR1 SGHRS, CDR2 YFSETQ. This CDR3 is 14 amino acids long.

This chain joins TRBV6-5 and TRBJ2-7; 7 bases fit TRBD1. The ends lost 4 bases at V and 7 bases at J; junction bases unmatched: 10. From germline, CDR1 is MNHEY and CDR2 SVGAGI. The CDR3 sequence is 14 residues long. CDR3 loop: CASSSTTGTSEQYF. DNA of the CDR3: TGTGCCAGCAGTTCCACGACAGGGACCAGTGAGCAGTACTTC.

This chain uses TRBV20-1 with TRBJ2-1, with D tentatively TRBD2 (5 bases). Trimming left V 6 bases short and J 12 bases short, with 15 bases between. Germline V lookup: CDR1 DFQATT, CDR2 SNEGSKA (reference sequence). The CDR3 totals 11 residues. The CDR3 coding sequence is TGCAGTGCCCCGGGGTCAGCTATGCAGTTCTTC. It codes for CSAPGSAMQFF.

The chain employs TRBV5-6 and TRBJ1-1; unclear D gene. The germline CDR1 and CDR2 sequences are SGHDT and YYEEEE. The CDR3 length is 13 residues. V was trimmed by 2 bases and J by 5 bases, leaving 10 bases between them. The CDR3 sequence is CASSLVHATEAFF. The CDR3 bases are TGTGCCAGCAGCTTAGTTCACGCGACTGAAGCTTTCTTT.

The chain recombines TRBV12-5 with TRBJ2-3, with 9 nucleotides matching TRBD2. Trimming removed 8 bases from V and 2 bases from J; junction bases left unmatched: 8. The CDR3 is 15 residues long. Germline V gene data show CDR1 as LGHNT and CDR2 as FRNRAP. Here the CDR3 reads CASCSSSGITDTQYF. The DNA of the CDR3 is TGTGCTAGTTGCTCATCTAGCGGGATCACAGATACGCAGTATTTT.

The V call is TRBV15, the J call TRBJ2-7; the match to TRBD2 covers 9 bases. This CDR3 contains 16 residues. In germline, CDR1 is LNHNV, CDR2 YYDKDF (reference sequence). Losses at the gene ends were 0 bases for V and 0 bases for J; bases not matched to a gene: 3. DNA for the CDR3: TGTGCCACCAGCAGAGATCTAGCGGGAAACTCCTACGAGCAGTACTTC. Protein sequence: CATSRDLAGNSYEQYF.

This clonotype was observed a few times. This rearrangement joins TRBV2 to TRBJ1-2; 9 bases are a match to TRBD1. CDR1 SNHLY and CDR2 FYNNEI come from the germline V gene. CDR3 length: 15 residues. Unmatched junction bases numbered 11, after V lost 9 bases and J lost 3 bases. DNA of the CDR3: TGTGCCAGAGGGGGGGGAGGGACAGGGTACTATGGCTACACCTTC. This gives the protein CARGGGGTGYYGYTF.

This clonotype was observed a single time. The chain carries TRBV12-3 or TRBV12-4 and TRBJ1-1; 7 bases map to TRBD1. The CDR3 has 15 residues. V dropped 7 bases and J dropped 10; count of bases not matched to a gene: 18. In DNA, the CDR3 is TGTGCCAGCACCCCGCCGCAGGGGGGGTTGGGGAGAGCTTTCTTT. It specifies CASTPPQGGLGRAFF.

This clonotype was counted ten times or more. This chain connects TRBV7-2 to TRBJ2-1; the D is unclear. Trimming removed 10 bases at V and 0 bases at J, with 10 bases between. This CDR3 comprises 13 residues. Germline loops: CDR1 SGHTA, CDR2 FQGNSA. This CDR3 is CATEVSSYNEQFF. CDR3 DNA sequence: TGTGCCACCGAGGTGAGCTCCTACAATGAGCAGTTCTTC.

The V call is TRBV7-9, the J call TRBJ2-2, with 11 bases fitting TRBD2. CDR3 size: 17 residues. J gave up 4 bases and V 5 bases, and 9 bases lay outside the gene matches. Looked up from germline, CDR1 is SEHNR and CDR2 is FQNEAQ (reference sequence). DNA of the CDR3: TGTGCCAGCAGCCGAAAGACTAGCGGGGCAGGCACCGGGGAGCTGTTTTTT. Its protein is CASSRKTSGAGTGELFF.

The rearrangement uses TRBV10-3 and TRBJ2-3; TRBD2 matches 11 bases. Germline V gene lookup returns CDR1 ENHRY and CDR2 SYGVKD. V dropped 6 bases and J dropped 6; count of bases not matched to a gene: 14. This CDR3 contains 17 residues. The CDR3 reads CAISEPGLAASGDTQYF. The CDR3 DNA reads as TGTGCCATCAGCGAACCGGGACTAGCGGCTTCGGGGGATACGCAGTATTTT.

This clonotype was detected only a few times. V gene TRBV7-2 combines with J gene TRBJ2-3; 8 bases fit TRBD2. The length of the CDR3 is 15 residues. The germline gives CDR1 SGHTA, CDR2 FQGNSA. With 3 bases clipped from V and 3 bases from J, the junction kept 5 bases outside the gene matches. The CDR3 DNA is TGTGCCAGCAGCTTCTCGGGAGGGCCTACAGATACGCAGTATTTT. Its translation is CASSFSGGPTDTQYF. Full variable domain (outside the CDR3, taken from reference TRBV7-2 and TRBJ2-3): GAGVSQSPSNKVTEKGKDVELRCDPISGHTALYWYRQSLGQGLEFLIYFQGNSAPDKSGLPSDRFSAERTGGSVSTLTIQRTQQEDSAVYLCASSFSGGPTDTQYFGPGTRLTVL.

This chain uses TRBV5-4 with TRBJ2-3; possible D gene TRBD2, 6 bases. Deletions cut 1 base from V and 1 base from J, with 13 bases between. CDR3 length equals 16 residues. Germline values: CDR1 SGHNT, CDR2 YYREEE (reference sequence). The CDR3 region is CASSLTLTGGTDTQYF. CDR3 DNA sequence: TGTGCCAGCAGCTTGACCTTAACGGGGGGCACAGATACGCAGTATTTT.

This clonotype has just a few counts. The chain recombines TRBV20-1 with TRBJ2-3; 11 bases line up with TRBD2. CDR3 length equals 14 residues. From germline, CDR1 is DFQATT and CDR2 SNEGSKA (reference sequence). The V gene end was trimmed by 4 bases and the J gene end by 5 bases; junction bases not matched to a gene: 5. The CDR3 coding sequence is TGCAGTGCTAAACTAGCGGGAGTACTAGATACGCAGTATTTT. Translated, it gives CSAKLAGVLDTQYF.

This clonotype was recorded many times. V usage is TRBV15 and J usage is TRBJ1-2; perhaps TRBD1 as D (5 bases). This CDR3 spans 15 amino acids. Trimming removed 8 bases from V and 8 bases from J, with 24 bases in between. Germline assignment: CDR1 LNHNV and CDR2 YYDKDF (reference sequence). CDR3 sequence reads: CATGRTGTSMEGYTF. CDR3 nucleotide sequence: TGTGCCACCGGGAGGACCGGGACTTCCATGGAGGGCTACACCTTC.

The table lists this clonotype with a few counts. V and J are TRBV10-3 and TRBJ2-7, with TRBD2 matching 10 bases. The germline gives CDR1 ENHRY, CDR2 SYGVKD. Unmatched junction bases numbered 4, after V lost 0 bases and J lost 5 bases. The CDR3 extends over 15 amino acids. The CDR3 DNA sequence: TGTGCCATCAGTGAGTCATCTAGCGGGAGCCACGAGCAGTACTTC. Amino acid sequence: CAISESSSGSHEQYF.

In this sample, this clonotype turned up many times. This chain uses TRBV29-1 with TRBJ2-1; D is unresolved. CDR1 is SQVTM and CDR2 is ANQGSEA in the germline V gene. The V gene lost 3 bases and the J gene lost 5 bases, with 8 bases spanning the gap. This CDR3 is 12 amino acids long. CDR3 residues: CSVDGNHNEQFF. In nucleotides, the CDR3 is TGCAGCGTTGATGGCAACCACAATGAGCAGTTCTTC.

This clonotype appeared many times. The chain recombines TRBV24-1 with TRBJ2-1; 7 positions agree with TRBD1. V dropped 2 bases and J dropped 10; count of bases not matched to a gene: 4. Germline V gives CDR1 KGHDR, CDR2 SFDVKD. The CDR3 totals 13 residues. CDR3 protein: CATSDSDRLEQFF. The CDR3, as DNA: TGTGCCACCAGTGATTCGGACAGGTTGGAGCAGTTCTTC.

CDR3 DNA: TGCGCCAGCAGCTTTGAAGCCTATGGCTACACCTTC. Amino acid sequence: CASSFEAYGYTF. V usage is TRBV5-1 and J usage is TRBJ1-2, with D unresolved. Germline CDR1 is SGHRS and CDR2 is YFSETQ. The CDR3 covers 12 residues. Between the trimmed V and J ends, which lost 2 bases and 4 bases, there was a span of 6 bases.

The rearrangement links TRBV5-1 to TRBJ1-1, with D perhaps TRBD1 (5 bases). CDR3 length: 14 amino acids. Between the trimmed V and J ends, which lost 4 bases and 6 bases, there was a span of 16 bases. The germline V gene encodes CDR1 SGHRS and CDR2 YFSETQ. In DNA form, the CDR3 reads TGCGCCAGCAGCCCCTATGGGGGTAGCGCTGAAGCTTTCTTT. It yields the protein CASSPYGGSAEAFF.

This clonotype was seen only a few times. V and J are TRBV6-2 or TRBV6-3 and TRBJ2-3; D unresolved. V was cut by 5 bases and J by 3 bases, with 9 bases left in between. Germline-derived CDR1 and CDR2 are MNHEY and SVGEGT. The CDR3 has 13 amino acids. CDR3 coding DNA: TGTGCCAGCAGTCGGACGGAGACAGATACGCAGTATTTT. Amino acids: CASSRTETDTQYF.

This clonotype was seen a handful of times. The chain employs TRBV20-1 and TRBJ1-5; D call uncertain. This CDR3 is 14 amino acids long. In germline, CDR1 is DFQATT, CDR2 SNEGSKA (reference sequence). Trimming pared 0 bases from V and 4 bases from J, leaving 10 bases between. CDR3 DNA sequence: TGCAGTGCTAGAGATGGGCGGATTAATCAGCCCCAGCATTTT. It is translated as CSARDGRINQPQHF.

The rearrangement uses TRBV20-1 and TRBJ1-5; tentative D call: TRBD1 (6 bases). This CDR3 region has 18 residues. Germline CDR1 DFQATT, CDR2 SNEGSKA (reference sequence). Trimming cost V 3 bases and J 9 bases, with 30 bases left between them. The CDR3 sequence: CSASRRPPRQADVTPQHF. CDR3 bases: TGCAGTGCTAGCAGGCGTCCCCCGCGACAGGCGGACGTGACGCCCCAGCATTTT.